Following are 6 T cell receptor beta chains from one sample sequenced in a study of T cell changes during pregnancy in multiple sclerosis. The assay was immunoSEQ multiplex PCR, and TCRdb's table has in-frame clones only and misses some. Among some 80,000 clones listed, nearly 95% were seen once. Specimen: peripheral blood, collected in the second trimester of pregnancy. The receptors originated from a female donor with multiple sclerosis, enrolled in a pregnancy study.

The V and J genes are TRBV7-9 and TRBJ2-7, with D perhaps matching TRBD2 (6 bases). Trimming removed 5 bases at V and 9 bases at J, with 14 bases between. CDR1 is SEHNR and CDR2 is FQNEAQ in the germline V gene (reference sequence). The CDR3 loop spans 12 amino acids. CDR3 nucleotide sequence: TGTGCCAGCAGCCCGGGACTGGCGGTGCAGTACTTC. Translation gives CASSPGLAVQYF.

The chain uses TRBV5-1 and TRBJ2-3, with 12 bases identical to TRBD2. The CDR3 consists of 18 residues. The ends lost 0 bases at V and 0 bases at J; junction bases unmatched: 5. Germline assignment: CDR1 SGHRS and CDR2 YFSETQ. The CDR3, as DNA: TGCGCCAGCAGCTTGGAGTCCCTAGCGGGAGGGAGCACAGATACGCAGTATTTT. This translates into CASSLESLAGGSTDTQYF.

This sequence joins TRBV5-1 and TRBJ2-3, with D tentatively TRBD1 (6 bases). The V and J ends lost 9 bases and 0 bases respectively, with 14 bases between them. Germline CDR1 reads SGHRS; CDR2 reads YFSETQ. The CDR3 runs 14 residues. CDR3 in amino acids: CATARQASTDTQYF. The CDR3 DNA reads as TGCGCCACCGCGAGACAGGCGAGCACAGATACGCAGTATTTT.

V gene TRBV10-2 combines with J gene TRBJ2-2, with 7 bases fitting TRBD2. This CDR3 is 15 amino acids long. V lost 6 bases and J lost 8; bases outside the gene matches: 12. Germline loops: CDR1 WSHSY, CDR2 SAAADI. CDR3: CASRETSMVTGELFF. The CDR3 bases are TGCGCCAGCAGGGAGACTAGCATGGTGACGGGGGAGCTGTTTTTT.

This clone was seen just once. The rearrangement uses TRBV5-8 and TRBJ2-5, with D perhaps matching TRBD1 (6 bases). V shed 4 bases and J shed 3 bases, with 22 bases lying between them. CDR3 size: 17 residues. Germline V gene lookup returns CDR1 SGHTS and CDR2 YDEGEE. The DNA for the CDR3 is TGTGCCAGCAGCGGGCAATCTGGCGGACAGACAAAAGAGACCCAGTACTTC. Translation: CASSGQSGGQTKETQYF.

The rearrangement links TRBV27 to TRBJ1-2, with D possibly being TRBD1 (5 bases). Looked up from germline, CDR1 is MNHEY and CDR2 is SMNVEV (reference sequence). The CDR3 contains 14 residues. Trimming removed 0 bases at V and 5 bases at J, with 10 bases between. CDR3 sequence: CASSLSAGPYGYTF. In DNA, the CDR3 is TGTGCCAGCAGTTTATCGGCAGGGCCTTATGGCTACACCTTC.